This T cell receptor (beta chain) was sequenced for a study of memory CD4+ T cells and cytomegalovirus serostatus. Study at large: This sample comes from healthy Belgian adults, fewer than ten CMV seropositive, some 22 seronegative. General study results and limits: Each of approximately 73 CMV-associated TCRbeta sequences occurred in one to five individuals. CMV serostatus prediction reached median AUC approximately 0.95, or 0.91 with US-trained model.

In regard to this clone: As yet, its antigen is unknown.

Single viable CD3+CD4+CD8-CD45RO+ cells were sorted as the memory CD4+ T cells. Serum IgG to CMV pp150, pp28, p38 and p52 defined serostatus. Measured with immunoSEQ multiplex PCR; TCRdb has only the in-frame clones, and not every one. The table shows around 44,000 clones, with just under 80% occurring only once. Trimming cost V 5 bases and J 1 base, with 5 bases left between them. Germline CDR1 reads SNHLY; CDR2 reads FYNNEI. This CDR3 spans 13 amino acids. Sequencing input: memory CD4+ T cells from blood. The origin of this receptor is an adult in good health and CMV-seronegative. V is TRBV2 and J is TRBJ2-2; no reliable D call. CDR3 protein: CASSRQNTGELFF. The CDR3 coding sequence is TGTGCCAGCAGTCGGCAGAACACCGGGGAGCTGTTTTTT.